One and the same sample provided the 19 T cell receptor beta chains below, sequenced in a study of long-term antiretroviral therapy in people with HIV. A v3.0 immunoSEQ assay was performed at survey level. Repertoires were generated with immunoSEQ multiplex PCR, while TCRdb's copy carries only in-frame clones and drops some. The table includes some 19,000 clones, roughly 79% detected once. The sequencing here drew on unsorted PBMCs, taken 2.2 years after starting antiretroviral therapy. Every receptor here comes from a man in his fifties with HIV.

The V gene is TRBV20-1, the J gene TRBJ2-7; D perhaps matches TRBD1 (6 bases). V shed 3 bases and J shed 4 bases, with 7 bases lying between them. The CDR3 spans 11 residues. In germline, CDR1 is DFQATT, CDR2 SNEGSKA (reference sequence). CDR3 sequence (DNA): TGCAGTGCTAGCGGACAGTACGAGCAGTACTTC. Its protein product is CSASGQYEQYF.

This rearrangement joins TRBV7-2 to TRBJ2-1, with TRBD2 as a possible D gene (5 bases). CDR1 SGHTA and CDR2 FQGNSA come from the germline V gene. CDR3 length: 13 residues. V was trimmed by 5 bases and J by 12 bases, leaving 17 bases between them. DNA of the CDR3: TGTGCCAGCAGCCCTGACTACCTAGCAGCGCAGTTCTTC. This translates into CASSPDYLAAQFF.

The V call is TRBV5-1, the J call TRBJ2-7; D call uncertain. The V end was cut by 0 bases, the J end by 2 bases, with 12 bases between. CDR3 size: 15 residues. Germline CDR1 and CDR2: SGHRS and YFSETQ. The CDR3 is CASSLAPHPAYEQYF. The DNA for the CDR3 is TGCGCCAGCAGCTTGGCCCCTCACCCCGCCTACGAGCAGTACTTC.

J is TRBJ2-1 and V is TRBV6-5, with 9 bases fitting TRBD1. In germline, CDR1 is MNHEY, CDR2 SVGAGI. The CDR3 has 15 amino acids. The V and J ends lost 5 bases and 3 bases, in that order; junction bases with no gene match: 5. In DNA, the CDR3 is TGTGCCAGCAGTCTACAGGGGGCGGGCTACAATGAGCAGTTCTTC. Residues: CASSLQGAGYNEQFF.

The genes are TRBV18 and TRBJ2-7; tentatively, D is TRBD1 (6 bases). This CDR3 has 13 residues. CDR1 and CDR2 (germline): KGHSH, LQKENI. Trimming left V 3 bases short and J 6 bases short, with 12 bases between. The CDR3 DNA follows: TGTGCCAGCTCACCCTCATCGGACAGCGAGCAGTACTTC. Translation: CASSPSSDSEQYF. Full variable domain (remainder filled in from reference TRBV18 and TRBJ2-7): NAGVMQNPRHLVRRRGQEARLRCSPMKGHSHVYWYRQLPEEGLKFMVYLQKENIIDESGMPKERFSAEFPKEGPSILRIQQVVRGDSAAYFCASSPSSDSEQYFGPGTRLTVT.

This chain connects TRBV2 to TRBJ1-1; D gene unclear. This CDR3 has 15 residues. V was clipped by 0 bases and J by 1 base, with 9 bases between them. Germline V gene sequence: CDR1 SNHLY, CDR2 FYNNEI. CDR3 loop: CASSEARQWNTEAFF. The CDR3 DNA sequence: TGTGCCAGCAGTGAAGCAAGGCAGTGGAACACTGAAGCTTTCTTT.

The chain is built from TRBV19 and TRBJ2-7; possible D gene TRBD2, 6 bases. The CDR3 spans 15 residues. V lost 5 bases and J 5 bases, leaving 19 bases between the germline ends. Germline V gives CDR1 LNHDA, CDR2 SQIVND (reference sequence). CDR3 in DNA: TGTGCCAGTAGTGAGCTGGACTCTCCGGGGGACGAGCAGTACTTC. Translated: CASSELDSPGDEQYF.

The chain is built from TRBV7-9 and TRBJ1-5, with D perhaps TRBD1 (6 bases). The germline V and J ends were trimmed by 4 bases and 7 bases, with 17 bases remaining between them. This CDR3 contains 15 residues. The germline CDR1 and CDR2 sequences are SEHNR and FQNEAQ (reference sequence). The DNA for the CDR3 is TGTGCCAGCAGCTCAGGACAGCCTGGTTGGCAGCCCCAGCATTTT. It translates to CASSSGQPGWQPQHF.

The chain uses TRBV9 and TRBJ2-5, with a possible D match to TRBD2 (5 bases). Germline CDR1 SGDLS, CDR2 YYNGEE. The CDR3 is made up of 16 amino acids. Trimming pared 0 bases from V and 5 bases from J, leaving 17 bases between. CDR3 coding DNA: TGTGCCAGCAGCGTAGTTGGGGTCGGGGTGAAGGAGACCCAGTACTTC. This codes for CASSVVGVGVKETQYF.

This clone has more than one count but fewer than ten. This chain links TRBV11-2 with TRBJ1-3; D not resolved. The germline gives CDR1 SGHAT, CDR2 FQNNGV. V was shortened by 1 base and J by 0 bases, with 7 bases between the two germline ends. This CDR3 has 15 amino acids. The CDR3 DNA reads as TGTGCCAGCAGCTTAGTGGCGGGCTCTGGAAACACCATATATTTT. Protein product: CASSLVAGSGNTIYF.

The chain couples TRBV5-4 to TRBJ2-1; D call uncertain. This CDR3 has 14 amino acids. The V end was cut by 4 bases, the J end by 5 bases, with 13 bases between. Germline V gene sequence: CDR1 SGHNT, CDR2 YYREEE (reference sequence). Here the CDR3 reads CASSPDPLDNEQFF. The CDR3 DNA reads TGTGCCAGCAGCCCTGACCCGTTGGACAATGAGCAGTTCTTC.

The chain employs TRBV11-2 and TRBJ1-6; TRBD1 aligns across 10 bases. Germline V gene data show CDR1 as SGHAT and CDR2 as FQNNGV. This CDR3 is 14 amino acids long. V was pared by 4 bases and J by 9 bases, with 3 bases of the junction left unmatched. The CDR3 coding sequence is TGTGCCAGCAGCTCCCGGGACAGGGGTTCACCCCTCCACTTT. This sequence encodes CASSSRDRGSPLHF.

The chain joins TRBV7-9 to TRBJ2-1; perhaps TRBD2 as D (6 bases). CDR3 length: 15 residues. The germline V gene has CDR1 SEHNR and CDR2 FQNEAQ (reference sequence). With 2 bases removed from V and 3 bases from J, the gap between germline ends came to 11 bases. CDR3: CASSLTGAFYNEQFF. The DNA of the CDR3 is TGTGCCAGCAGCTTAACGGGAGCCTTCTACAATGAGCAGTTCTTC.

This clone came up once. V gene TRBV5-1 combines with J gene TRBJ2-5; 14 bases match TRBD2. Trimming cost V 4 bases and J 4 bases; bases outside gene matches: 6. This CDR3 region has 16 residues. Germline values: CDR1 SGHRS, CDR2 YFSETQ. The CDR3 DNA reads as TGCGCCAGCAGCGTAGGGACTAGCGGGGGTTCAGAGACCCAGTACTTC. It translates to CASSVGTSGGSETQYF. The whole variable domain, filled in from reference TRBV5-1 and TRBJ2-5, reads KAGVTQTPRYLIKTRGQQVTLSCSPISGHRSVSWYQQTPGQGLQFLFEYFSETQRNKGNFPGRFSGRQFSNSRSEMNVSTLELGDSALYLCASSVGTSGGSETQYFGPGTRLLVL.

This chain uses TRBV7-6 with TRBJ2-5; D unclear. V lost 6 bases, J lost 1 base, and 6 bases lay in between. This CDR3 spans 12 amino acids. Germline loops: CDR1 SGHVS, CDR2 FNYEAQ. The CDR3 loop reads CASRRVQETQYF. For the CDR3, the DNA is TGTGCCAGCAGACGAGTCCAAGAGACCCAGTACTTC.

This chain links TRBV7-9 with TRBJ2-7; D not resolved. CDR3 length: 16 residues. V shed 4 bases and J shed 0 bases, with 16 bases lying between them. Germline lookup yields CDR1 SEHNR and CDR2 FQNEAQ (reference sequence). The CDR3 coding sequence is TGTGCCAGCAGCTCTACAAGGACGGAGAGCTCCTACGAGCAGTACTTC. Its translation is CASSSTRTESSYEQYF.

The rearrangement joins TRBV28 to TRBJ1-5; 10 bases map to TRBD1. CDR3 length: 15 amino acids. Germline CDR1 and CDR2: MDHEN and SYDVKM. The trim removed 6 bases at V and 6 bases at J, leaving 8 bases unmatched. The CDR3 sequence: CASRRQGARSQPQHF. CDR3 coding DNA: TGTGCCAGCAGACGACAGGGGGCGAGGAGTCAGCCCCAGCATTTT.

The chain is built from TRBV6-6 and TRBJ1-1, with a weak D call TRBD1 (5 bases). Trimming took off 0 bases at V and 6 bases at J, with 17 bases between the two ends. This CDR3 is built from 16 residues. Germline CDR1 MNHNY, CDR2 SVGAGI (reference sequence). In DNA, the CDR3 is TGTGCCAGCAGTTACTCGAGGAGTCGGGGGGGACCTGAAGCTTTCTTT. It codes for CASSYSRSRGGPEAFF.

This clone has a handful of counts. The chain combines TRBV14 with TRBJ2-7; 9 positions agree with TRBD2. Per germline, CDR1 SGHDN and CDR2 FVKESK. With V trimmed by 4 bases and J by 6 bases, 13 bases remained unmatched. The CDR3 spans 16 residues. The CDR3 reads CASSRGGGLATAEQYF. The CDR3 nucleotides are TGTGCCAGCAGCCGTGGTGGGGGACTAGCAACTGCCGAGCAGTACTTC.